The clone carrying this T cell receptor beta chain was detected only a few times. There was one heparinised blood draw per donor, averaging around 120 mL. The data were obtained in a study of beta chain features in type 1 diabetes. Germline values: CDR1 GTSNPN, CDR2 SVGIG (reference sequence). Trimming pared 2 bases from V and 6 bases from J, leaving 7 bases between. The CDR3 spans 12 residues. Since all of the isolated RNA was reverse transcribed, expressed TCRB transcripts were what got sequenced. Clones were read by immunoSEQ multiplex PCR, and TCRdb kept only the in-frame ones, dropping some. The sample lists some 250,000 clones, 25% to 30% seen once, with 4% in the top ten.

The V gene is TRBV30, the J gene TRBJ2-2; D gene uncertain. Sequenced: central memory CD4+ T cells from blood. This TCR derives from a man aged 25 to 40 in good health. CDR3 nucleotides: TGTGCCTGGAGTACGGGCTCCGGGGAGCTGTTTTTT. This translates into CAWSTGSGELFF.